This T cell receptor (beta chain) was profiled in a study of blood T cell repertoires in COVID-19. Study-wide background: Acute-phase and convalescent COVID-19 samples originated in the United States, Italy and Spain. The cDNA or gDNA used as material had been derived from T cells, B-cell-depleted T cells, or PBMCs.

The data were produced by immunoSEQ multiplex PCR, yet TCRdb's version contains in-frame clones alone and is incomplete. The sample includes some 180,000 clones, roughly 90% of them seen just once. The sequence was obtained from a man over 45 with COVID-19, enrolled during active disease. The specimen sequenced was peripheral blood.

CDR3 sequence (DNA): TGTGCCAGCAGCGCGGCTAGCGGACCATACAATGAGCAGTTCTTC. Encoded protein: CASSAASGPYNEQFF. The V call is TRBV7-6, the J call TRBJ2-1; 7 bases map to TRBD2. Trimming at V came to 5 bases and at J to 4 bases, leaving 8 bases not matched to a gene. Germline values: CDR1 SGHVS, CDR2 FNYEAQ. The CDR3 is 15 amino acids.